A single sample gave rise to the 5 T cell receptor beta chains below, sequenced in a study of T and B cells in COVID-19 patients. BIOMED2 TRB-A/B primer pools were used in multiplex TRB PCR. TCRdb analysed the multiplex PCR reads with MiXCR anew, one entry per CDR3 protein. The sample yields 950 to 1,500 distinct CDR3 sequences, around 30% seen once. From blood, about 240-550 ng of genomic DNA served as TRB template. What was sequenced was blood. The receptor source for this set is a human donor with active COVID-19.

This clonotype was seen more than once but under ten times. The rearrangement uses TRBV20-1 and TRBJ2-7; D is possibly TRBD1 or TRBD2 (5 bases each). The CDR3 spans 13 residues. The germline gives CDR1 DFQATT, CDR2 SNEGSKA (reference sequence). V was clipped by 6 bases and J by 3 bases, with 15 bases between them. CDR3 protein: CSARRDPSYEQYF. In DNA form, the CDR3 reads TGCAGTGCCCGCCGGGACCCTAGCTACGAGCAGTACTTC.

This clonotype is medium-sized within its sample. The chain employs TRBV12-3 or TRBV12-4 and TRBJ2-7; 8 bases line up with TRBD1. The CDR3 spans 14 residues. The ends lost 5 bases at V and 0 bases at J; junction bases unmatched: 3. The CDR3 spells CASSPTGASYEQYF. CDR3 sequence (DNA): TGTGCCAGCAGTCCGACAGGGGCCTCCTACGAGCAGTACTTC.

The chain uses TRBV6-5 and TRBJ2-7; TRBD2 matches 11 bases. V was pared by 4 bases and J by 7 bases, with 18 bases of the junction left unmatched. The CDR3 totals 18 residues. Germline loops: CDR1 MNHEY, CDR2 SVGAGI. CDR3 nucleotides: TGTGCCAGCAGTTTGGGGCAGCTAGCGGGAGGCCTCGTTGAGGAGCAGTACTTC. Protein sequence: CASSLGQLAGGLVEEQYF.

This clonotype is large (0.1 to 1%) by share. The chain has TRBV6-5 and TRBJ1-5; 9 bases align to TRBD1. The CDR3 covers 14 residues. The ends lost 3 bases at V and 7 bases at J; junction bases unmatched: 4. Germline V lookup: CDR1 MNHEY, CDR2 SVGAGI. The DNA for the CDR3 is TGTGCCAGCAGTTATGGGACAGGGCGGCAGCCCCAGCATTTT. Translating it yields CASSYGTGRQPQHF.

This clonotype is classed as medium-sized. The V and J genes are TRBV5-6 and TRBJ2-1, with 12 positions matching TRBD2. With V trimmed by 4 bases and J by 2 bases, 4 bases remained unmatched. This CDR3 is 16 amino acids long. Germline-derived CDR1 and CDR2 are SGHDT and YYEEEE. CDR3 bases: TGTGCCAGCAGCCGGACTAGCGGGAACCCCTACAATGAGCAGTTCTTC. Translation gives CASSRTSGNPYNEQFF.